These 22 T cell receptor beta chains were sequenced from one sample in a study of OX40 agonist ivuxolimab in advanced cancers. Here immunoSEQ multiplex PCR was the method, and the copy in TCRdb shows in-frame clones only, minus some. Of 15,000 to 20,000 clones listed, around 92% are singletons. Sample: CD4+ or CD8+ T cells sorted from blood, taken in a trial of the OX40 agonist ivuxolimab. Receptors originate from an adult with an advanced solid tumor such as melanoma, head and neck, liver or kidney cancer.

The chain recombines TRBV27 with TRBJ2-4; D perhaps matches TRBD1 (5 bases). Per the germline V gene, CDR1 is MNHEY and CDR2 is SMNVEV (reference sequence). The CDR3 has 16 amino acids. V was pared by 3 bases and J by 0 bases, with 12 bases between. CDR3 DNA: TGTGCCAGCAGTTTCAGGGCGTACGAAGCCAAAAACATTCAGTACTTC. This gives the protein CASSFRAYEAKNIQYF.

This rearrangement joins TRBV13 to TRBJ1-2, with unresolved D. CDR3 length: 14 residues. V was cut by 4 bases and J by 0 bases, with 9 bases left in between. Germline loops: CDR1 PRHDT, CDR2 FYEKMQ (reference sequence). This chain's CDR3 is CASSSTTANYGYTF. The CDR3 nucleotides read TGTGCCAGCAGCTCGACGACTGCTAACTATGGCTACACCTTC.

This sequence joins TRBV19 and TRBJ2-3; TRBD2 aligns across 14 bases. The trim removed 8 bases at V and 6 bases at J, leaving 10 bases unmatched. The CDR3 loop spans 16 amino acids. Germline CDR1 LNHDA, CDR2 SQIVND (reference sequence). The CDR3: CASSTGLAGVVDTQYF. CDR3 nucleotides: TGTGCCAGTTCGACGGGACTAGCGGGAGTGGTTGATACGCAGTATTTT.

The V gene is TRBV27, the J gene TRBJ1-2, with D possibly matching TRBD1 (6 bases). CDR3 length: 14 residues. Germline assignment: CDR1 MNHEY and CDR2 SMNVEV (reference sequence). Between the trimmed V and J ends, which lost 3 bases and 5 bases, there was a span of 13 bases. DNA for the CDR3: TGTGCCAGCAGTTTCGTTGGGGGCGAGTATGGCTACACCTTC. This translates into CASSFVGGEYGYTF.

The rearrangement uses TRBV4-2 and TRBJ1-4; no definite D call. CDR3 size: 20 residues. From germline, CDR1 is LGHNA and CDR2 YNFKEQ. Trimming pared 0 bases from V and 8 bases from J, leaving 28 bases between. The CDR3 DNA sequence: TGTGCCAGCAGCCAAGACCTTCAAGGGTTTTCCCTGGTCCAAAAAGAAAAACTGTTTTTT. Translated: CASSQDLQGFSLVQKEKLFF.

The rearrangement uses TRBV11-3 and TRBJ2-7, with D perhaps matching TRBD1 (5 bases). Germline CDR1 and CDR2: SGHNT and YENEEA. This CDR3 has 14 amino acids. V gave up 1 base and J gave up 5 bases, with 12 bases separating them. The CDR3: CASSLGAGWHEQYF. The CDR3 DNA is TGTGCCAGCAGCTTAGGGGCAGGGTGGCACGAGCAGTACTTC. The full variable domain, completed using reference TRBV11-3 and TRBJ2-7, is EAGVVQSPRYKIIEKKQPVAFWCNPISGHNTLYWYLQNLGQGPELLIRYENEEAVDDSQLPKDRFSAERLKGVDSTLKIQPAELGDSAVYLCASSLGAGWHEQYFGPGTRLTVT.

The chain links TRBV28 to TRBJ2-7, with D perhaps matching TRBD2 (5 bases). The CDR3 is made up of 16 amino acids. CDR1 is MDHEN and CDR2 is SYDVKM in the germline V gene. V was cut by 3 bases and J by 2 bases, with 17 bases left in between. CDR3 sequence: CASSFYRLAETYEQYF. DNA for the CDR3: TGTGCCAGCAGTTTTTATCGGCTAGCTGAAACCTACGAGCAGTACTTC.

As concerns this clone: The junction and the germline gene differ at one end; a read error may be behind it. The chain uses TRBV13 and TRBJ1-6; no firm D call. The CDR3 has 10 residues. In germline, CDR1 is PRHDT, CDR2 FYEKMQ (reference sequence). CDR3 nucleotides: TGTGCCAGCAGCTTTCAGTCCGTGAACTTT. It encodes CASSFQSVNF.

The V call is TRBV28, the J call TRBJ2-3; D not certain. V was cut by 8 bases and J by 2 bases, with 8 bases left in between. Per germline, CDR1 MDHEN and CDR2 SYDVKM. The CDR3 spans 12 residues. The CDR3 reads CASGDITDTQYF. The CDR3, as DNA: TGTGCCAGCGGAGACATCACAGATACGCAGTATTTT.

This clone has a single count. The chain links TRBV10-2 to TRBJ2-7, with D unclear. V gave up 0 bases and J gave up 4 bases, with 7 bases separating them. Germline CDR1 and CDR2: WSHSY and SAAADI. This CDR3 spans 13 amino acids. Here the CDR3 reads CASSESAWYEQYF. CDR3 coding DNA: TGCGCCAGCAGTGAGTCGGCTTGGTACGAGCAGTACTTC.

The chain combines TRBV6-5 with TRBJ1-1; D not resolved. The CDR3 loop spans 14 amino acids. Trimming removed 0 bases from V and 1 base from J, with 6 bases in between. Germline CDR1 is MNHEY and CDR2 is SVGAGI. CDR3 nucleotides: TGTGCCAGCAGTTACTCACCCCCGAACACTGAAGCTTTCTTT. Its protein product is CASSYSPPNTEAFF.

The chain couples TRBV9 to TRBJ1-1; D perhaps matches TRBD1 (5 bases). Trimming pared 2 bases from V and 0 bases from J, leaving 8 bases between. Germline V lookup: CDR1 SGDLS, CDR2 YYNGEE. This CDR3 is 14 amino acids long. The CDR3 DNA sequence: TGTGCCAGCAGCGTTGGACATTTGAACACTGAAGCTTTCTTT. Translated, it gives CASSVGHLNTEAFF.

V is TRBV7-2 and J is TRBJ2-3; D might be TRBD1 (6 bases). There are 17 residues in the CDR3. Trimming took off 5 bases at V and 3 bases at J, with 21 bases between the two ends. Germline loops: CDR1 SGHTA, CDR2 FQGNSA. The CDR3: CASSHPRGLGGTDTQYF. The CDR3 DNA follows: TGTGCCAGCAGCCACCCGAGGGGGTTGGGTGGGACAGATACGCAGTATTTT.

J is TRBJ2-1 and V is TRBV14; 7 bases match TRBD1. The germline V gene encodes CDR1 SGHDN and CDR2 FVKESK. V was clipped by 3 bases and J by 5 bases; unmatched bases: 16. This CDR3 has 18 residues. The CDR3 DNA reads TGTGCCAGCAGCCACGACAGGGCTCCAGTAAGGACCCACAATGAGCAGTTCTTC. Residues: CASSHDRAPVRTHNEQFF.

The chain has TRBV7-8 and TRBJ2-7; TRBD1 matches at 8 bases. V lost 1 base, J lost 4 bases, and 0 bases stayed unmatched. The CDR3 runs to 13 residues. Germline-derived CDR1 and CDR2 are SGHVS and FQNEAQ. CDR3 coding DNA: TGTGCCAGCAGCTTAGGGACAGGGTACGAGCAGTACTTC. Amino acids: CASSLGTGYEQYF.

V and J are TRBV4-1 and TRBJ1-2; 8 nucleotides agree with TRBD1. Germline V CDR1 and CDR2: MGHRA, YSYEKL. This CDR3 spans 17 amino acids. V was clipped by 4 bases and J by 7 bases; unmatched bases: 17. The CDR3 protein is CASSPSPFDRGDGGYTF. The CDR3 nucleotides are TGCGCCAGCAGCCCCTCCCCTTTCGACAGGGGAGACGGTGGCTACACCTTC.

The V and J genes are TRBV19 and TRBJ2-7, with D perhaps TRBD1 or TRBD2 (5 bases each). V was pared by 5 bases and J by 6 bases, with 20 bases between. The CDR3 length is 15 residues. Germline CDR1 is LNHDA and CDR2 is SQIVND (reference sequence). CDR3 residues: CASSLGPAHGAEQYF. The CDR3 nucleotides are TGTGCCAGTAGTTTAGGGCCAGCCCACGGGGCCGAGCAGTACTTC.

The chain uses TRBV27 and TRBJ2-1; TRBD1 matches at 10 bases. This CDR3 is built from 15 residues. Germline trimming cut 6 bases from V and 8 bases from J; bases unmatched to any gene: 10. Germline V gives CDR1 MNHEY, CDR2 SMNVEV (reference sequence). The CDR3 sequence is CASSWTGGFFHEQFF. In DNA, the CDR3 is TGTGCCAGCAGCTGGACAGGGGGTTTTTTCCATGAGCAGTTCTTC.

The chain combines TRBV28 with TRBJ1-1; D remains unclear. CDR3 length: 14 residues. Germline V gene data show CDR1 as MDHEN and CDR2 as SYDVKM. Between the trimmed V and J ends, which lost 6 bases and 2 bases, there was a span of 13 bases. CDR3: CASSLIRQNTEAFF. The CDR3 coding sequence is TGTGCCAGCAGCCTGATCCGGCAAAACACTGAAGCTTTCTTT.

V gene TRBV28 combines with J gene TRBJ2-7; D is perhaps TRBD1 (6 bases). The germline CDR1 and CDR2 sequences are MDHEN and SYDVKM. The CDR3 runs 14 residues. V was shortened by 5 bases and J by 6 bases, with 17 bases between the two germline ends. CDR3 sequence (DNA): TGTGCCAGCAGTCCCCCGGGCAGGGGCAGCGAGCAGTACTTC. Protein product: CASSPPGRGSEQYF.

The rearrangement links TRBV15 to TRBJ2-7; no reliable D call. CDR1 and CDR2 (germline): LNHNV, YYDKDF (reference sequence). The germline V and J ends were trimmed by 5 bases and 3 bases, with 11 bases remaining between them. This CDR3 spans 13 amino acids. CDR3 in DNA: TGTGCCACCAGCCAAGCCGTACACTACGAGCAGTACTTC. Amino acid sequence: CATSQAVHYEQYF.

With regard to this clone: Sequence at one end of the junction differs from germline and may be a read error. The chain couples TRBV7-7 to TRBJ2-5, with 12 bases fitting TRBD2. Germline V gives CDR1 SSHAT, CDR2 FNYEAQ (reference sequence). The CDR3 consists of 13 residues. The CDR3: CASSLAGGETQYF. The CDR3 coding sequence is TGTGCTAGCAGCCTAGCGGGGGGGGAGACCCAGTACTTC. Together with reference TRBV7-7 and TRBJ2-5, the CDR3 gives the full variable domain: GAGVSQSPRYKVTKRGQDVTLRCDPISSHATLYWYQQALGQGPEFLTYFNYEAQPDKSGLPSDRFSAERPEGSISTLTIQRTEQRDSAMYRCASSLAGGETQYFGPGTRLLVL.